Each of the 20 T cell receptor beta chains below was sequenced from the same sample in a study of T-cell memory formation after mild COVID-19. TCRdb processed the 5' RACE reads anew with MiXCR; each CDR3 protein has one entry. Of 450,000 or so distinct CDR3 sequences listed, roughly 25% were seen once; the top ten hold around 12%. The material sequenced was PBMCs or a T cell subset sorted from them (not recorded which). The source of these receptors is an adult woman who had mild COVID-19 (a few samples of this study predate the infection). Cell type and time point are not known.

This rearrangement joins TRBV29-1 to TRBJ1-2; TRBD1 is a possible D gene (5 bases). There are 13 residues in the CDR3. Germline CDR1 reads SQVTM; CDR2 reads ANQGSEA. V was shortened by 2 bases and J by 6 bases, with 13 bases between the two germline ends. DNA of the CDR3: TGCAGCGTTGAACGGCAGGGTAGAGATGGCTACACCTTC. This gives the protein CSVERQGRDGYTF.

This clonotype was found a few times. The chain is built from TRBV12-3 or TRBV12-4 and TRBJ1-1; D uncertain. This CDR3 is 10 amino acids long. V was pared by 4 bases and J by 8 bases, with 5 bases between. CDR3 bases: TGTGCCAGCAGTTCAGCAGAAGCTTTCTTT. Translated: CASSSAEAFF.

The chain links TRBV24-1 to TRBJ2-3, with TRBD1 identical over 9 bases. Germline V gene sequence: CDR1 KGHDR, CDR2 SFDVKD. Trimming cost V 6 bases and J 6 bases; bases outside gene matches: 6. This CDR3 has 14 amino acids. The CDR3: CATSLTGGPDTQYF. The CDR3 DNA follows: TGTGCCACCAGTCTCACAGGGGGCCCCGATACGCAGTATTTT.

This clonotype was detected many times. The rearrangement uses TRBV5-1 and TRBJ2-1; 14 positions match TRBD2. From germline, CDR1 is SGHRS and CDR2 YFSETQ. The J segment lost 1 base and the V segment lost 4 bases, leaving 7 bases of the junction unmatched. The CDR3 runs to 18 residues. CDR3 loop: CASSPGLAGGRSYNEQFF. CDR3 DNA: TGCGCCAGCAGCCCCGGACTAGCGGGGGGTAGGTCCTACAATGAGCAGTTCTTC.

This clonotype was counted only a few times. The CDR3 coding sequence is TGCAGTGCTAGAGATCGGCGGGTTGGAGAGACCCAGTACTTC. The encoded protein is CSARDRRVGETQYF. The rearrangement uses TRBV20-1 and TRBJ2-5, with D possibly matching TRBD2 (5 bases). From germline, CDR1 is DFQATT and CDR2 SNEGSKA (reference sequence). The CDR3 length is 14 residues. Trimming cost V 0 bases and J 4 bases, with 12 bases left between them.

In DNA, the CDR3 is TGTGCCAGCAGCCGGACAGGGCGAGCTTTCTTT. It is translated as CASSRTGRAFF. The rearrangement joins TRBV6-2 or TRBV6-3 to TRBJ1-1, with TRBD1 matching 8 bases. The CDR3 is made up of 11 amino acids. V dropped 6 bases and J dropped 10; count of bases not matched to a gene: 4. Germline V gene data show CDR1 as MNHEY and CDR2 as SVGEGT.

CDR3 nucleotide sequence: TGTGCCAGCAGCTTTGCTCCGGGAACCGGGACGGGTATAGCTGGCACAGATACGCAGTATTTT. Translation gives CASSFAPGTGTGIAGTDTQYF. The J gene is TRBJ2-3, the V gene TRBV7-9; D is tentatively TRBD1 or TRBD2 (5 bases each). CDR1 and CDR2 (germline): SEHNR, FQNEAQ (reference sequence). The length of the CDR3 is 21 residues. The germline V and J ends were trimmed by 3 bases and 1 base, with 29 bases remaining between them.

This clonotype was detected only a few times. J is TRBJ2-1 and V is TRBV9, with no clear D. The V end was cut by 1 base, the J end by 0 bases, with 14 bases between. CDR3 size: 17 residues. In germline, CDR1 is SGDLS, CDR2 YYNGEE. CDR3 sequence reads: CASSVTSRISSYNEQFF. CDR3 DNA sequence: TGTGCCAGCAGCGTAACGAGCCGTATTAGCTCCTACAATGAGCAGTTCTTC.

This clonotype was found a few times. The chain uses TRBV7-9 and TRBJ2-3; D tentatively fits TRBD1 or TRBD2 (5 bases each). CDR3 length: 17 residues. From germline, CDR1 is SEHNR and CDR2 FQNEAQ (reference sequence). V lost 5 bases to trimming and J lost 3 bases, with 21 bases between them. CDR3 amino acids: CASSTLREGAGTDTQYF. The CDR3, as DNA: TGTGCCAGCAGCACTCTCCGGGAAGGGGCAGGGACAGATACGCAGTATTTT.

This clonotype was seen only once. The chain carries TRBV9 and TRBJ2-1; D may be TRBD2 (6 bases). The CDR3 extends over 16 amino acids. Between the trimmed V and J ends, which lost 0 bases and 5 bases, there was a span of 15 bases. CDR1 is SGDLS, CDR2 YYNGEE, per germline. The CDR3 bases are TGTGCCAGCAGCGTAGGGGGGACTCCGTTAAACAATGAGCAGTTCTTC. Its protein product is CASSVGGTPLNNEQFF.

CDR3 protein: CASNVHRGNSGSNYPQHF. The CDR3 DNA sequence: TGTGCCAGTAATGTCCACAGGGGTAATTCGGGGTCGAATTATCCCCAGCATTTT. This chain connects TRBV19 to TRBJ1-5; 7 bases fit TRBD1. With 7 bases clipped from V and 10 bases from J, the junction kept 25 bases outside the gene matches. The CDR3 runs to 18 residues. Germline lookup yields CDR1 LNHDA and CDR2 SQIVND (reference sequence).

Regarding this clonotype: An end of the junction does not agree with germline; a read error may underlie this. This chain links TRBV10-3 with TRBJ1-2; TRBD1 agrees at 9 bases. This CDR3 is built from 14 residues. CDR1 and CDR2 from the germline V gene are ENHRY and SYGVKD. The CDR3 DNA sequence: TGTGCCATCAGTGACGACACAGGGGGCTATGGCTACATCTTC. It specifies CAISDDTGGYGYIF.

This clonotype was counted only a few times. The chain couples TRBV9 to TRBJ2-7, with D maybe TRBD1 (6 bases). Germline V gene data show CDR1 as SGDLS and CDR2 as YYNGEE. CDR3 length: 14 residues. V dropped 2 bases and J dropped 1 base, with 10 bases sitting between them. The CDR3 DNA sequence: TGTGCCAGCAGCGTTGACAGGCAGTCCTACGAGCAGTACTTC. It yields the protein CASSVDRQSYEQYF.

This clonotype was observed a handful of times. V is TRBV5-1 and J is TRBJ2-1, with 7 bases identical to TRBD2. The CDR3 length is 16 residues. Germline trimming cut 0 bases from V and 4 bases from J; bases unmatched to any gene: 7. Germline CDR1 and CDR2: SGHRS and YFSETQ. In DNA form, the CDR3 reads TGCGCCAGCAGCTTGGCCGGGGCGGGAGCTTACAATGAGCAGTTCTTC. Its protein is CASSLAGAGAYNEQFF.

This clonotype has more than one count but fewer than ten. The CDR3 coding sequence is TGTGCCAGCAGCACTGGACAGGACCGCACAGATACGCAGTATTTT. Translated: CASSTGQDRTDTQYF. J is TRBJ2-3 and V is TRBV5-4; 7 bases agree with TRBD1. Germline CDR1 and CDR2: SGHNT and YYREEE (reference sequence). This CDR3 is built from 15 residues. The J segment lost 1 base and the V segment lost 4 bases, leaving 6 bases of the junction unmatched.

V gene TRBV2 combines with J gene TRBJ1-1; the D is unclear. The CDR3 is made up of 14 amino acids. CDR1 and CDR2 (germline): SNHLY, FYNNEI. V lost 3 bases and J lost 4, with 12 bases in between. The CDR3 coding sequence is TGTGCCAGCAGTGAGGAGGGCAGGAGCACTGAAGCTTTCTTT. This translates into CASSEEGRSTEAFF.

This clonotype was counted only a few times. CDR3: CASSPTAGSNTGELFF. CDR3 DNA sequence: TGTGCCAGCTCACCGACGGCCGGGTCGAACACCGGGGAGCTGTTTTTT. The gene calls are TRBV18 and TRBJ2-2; D not certain. V lost 3 bases and J lost 0, with 11 bases in between. This CDR3 has 16 amino acids. Germline V gene data show CDR1 as KGHSH and CDR2 as LQKENI.

The chain joins TRBV29-1 to TRBJ2-1, with 12 bases matching TRBD1. The CDR3 consists of 13 residues. Germline values: CDR1 SQVTM, CDR2 ANQGSEA. V lost 6 bases, J lost 7 bases, and 4 bases stayed unmatched. The CDR3 reads CSVGTGGGNEQFF. CDR3 bases: TGCAGCGTAGGGACAGGGGGCGGGAATGAGCAGTTCTTC.

V is TRBV5-1 and J is TRBJ1-3, with D possibly being TRBD1 (6 bases). V lost 4 bases to trimming and J lost 5 bases, with 10 bases between them. The CDR3 extends over 13 amino acids. CDR1 and CDR2 (germline): SGHRS, YFSETQ. CDR3 bases: TGCGCCAGCAGCCCGGGACACAGAAACACCATATATTTT. Translation: CASSPGHRNTIYF.

The V and J genes are TRBV3-1 and TRBJ2-1; 9 bases are a match to TRBD1. In germline, CDR1 is LGHDT, CDR2 YNNKEL (reference sequence). The V and J ends lost 1 base and 8 bases, in that order; junction bases with no gene match: 6. The CDR3 contains 15 residues. The CDR3, as DNA: TGTGCCAGCAGCCAAGTCGGGACAGGGTCCCATGAGCAGTTCTTC. As protein: CASSQVGTGSHEQFF.